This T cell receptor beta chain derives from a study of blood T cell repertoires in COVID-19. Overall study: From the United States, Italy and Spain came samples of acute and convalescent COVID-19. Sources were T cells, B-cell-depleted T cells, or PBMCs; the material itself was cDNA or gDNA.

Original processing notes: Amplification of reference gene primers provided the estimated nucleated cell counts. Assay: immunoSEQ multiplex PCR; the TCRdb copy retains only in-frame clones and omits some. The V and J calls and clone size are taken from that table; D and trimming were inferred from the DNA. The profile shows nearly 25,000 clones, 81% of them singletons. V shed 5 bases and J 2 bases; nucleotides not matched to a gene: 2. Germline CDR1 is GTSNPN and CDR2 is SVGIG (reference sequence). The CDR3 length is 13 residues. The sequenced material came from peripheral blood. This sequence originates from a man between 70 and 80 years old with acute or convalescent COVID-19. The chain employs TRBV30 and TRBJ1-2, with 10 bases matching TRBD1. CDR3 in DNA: TGTGCCTGGGCGACAGGGGGCAACTATGGCTACACCTTC. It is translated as CAWATGGNYGYTF.